This is a list of T cell receptor beta chains from one sample in a study of T-cell memory formation after mild COVID-19. TCRdb redid the calling of the 5' RACE reads with MiXCR, one entry per CDR3 protein. The sample consists of about 350,000 distinct CDR3 sequences, about 13% of them appearing once. Sequences were obtained from PBMCs or a T cell subset sorted from them (not recorded which). These receptors were taken from a man between 18 and 35 years old who had mild COVID-19 (a few samples of this study predate the infection). Cell type and time point are not known. CDR3s include the opening cysteine and the closing phenylalanine or tryptophan. Each record gives: CDR3 length, J gene, clone size, V gene, D gene, CDR3 DNA, CDR3 protein. A D gene is named only where the DNA matches it firmly. For some rows the clone size is stated as once, few or many, or as a class when expanded; others skip it.

11	TRBJ2-5	few	TRBV6-5	NA	TGTGCCAGCAGGTCTCAAGAGACCCAGTACTTC	CASRSQETQYF
15	TRBJ2-3	NA	TRBV20-1	NA	TGCAGTGCTAGGGTCCCTTCGCGGGACCCAGATACGCAGTATTTT	CSARVPSRDPDTQYF
16	TRBJ2-1	NA	TRBV6-4	NA	TGTGCCAGCAGTAACTTACAGGGTATCCCATCCGGGGAGCAGTTCTTC	CASSNLQGIPSGEQFF
18	TRBJ2-1	many	TRBV4-3	TRBD2	TGCGCCAGCAGCCAAGATAGGGGACTAGCTTCATCCTACAATGAGCAGTTCTTC	CASSQDRGLASSYNEQFF
14	TRBJ2-5	many	TRBV28	NA	TGTGCCAGTCAGTTCGACGAACTACAAGAGACCCAGTACTTC	CASQFDELQETQYF
15	TRBJ2-6	few	TRBV28	NA	TGTGCCAGCAGTTTATTCAACACTGGGGCCAACGTCCTGACTTTC	CASSLFNTGANVLTF
16	TRBJ1-6	NA	TRBV18	TRBD1	TGTGCCAGCTCACCGACTTTGGGACAGGGATCGGGGTACCTCCACTTT	CASSPTLGQGSGYLHF
14	TRBJ1-2	few	TRBV12-3/TRBV12-4	NA	TGTGCCAGCAGTTTGTATCAGGGATCGGATGGCTACACCTTC	CASSLYQGSDGYTF
12	TRBJ1-5	few	TRBV15	NA	TGTGCCACCAGCAGGCAGGGTCAGCCCCAGCATTTT	CATSRQGQPQHF
12	TRBJ2-1	NA	TRBV7-3	NA	TGTGCCAGCAGCTTAATGGATGGTGAGCAGTTCTTC	CASSLMDGEQFF
12	TRBJ1-3	NA	TRBV12-3/TRBV12-4	NA	TGTGCCAGCAACCAGGGCGGAAACACCATATATTTT	CASNQGGNTIYF
11	TRBJ1-1	few	TRBV6-5	NA	TGTGCCAGCAGTTCCCTCCGGAGGGCTTTCTTT	CASSSLRRAFF
13	TRBJ2-3	few	TRBV6-2/TRBV6-3	NA	TGTGCCAGCCGAAGGGAGAGCACAGATACGCAGTATTTT	CASRRESTDTQYF
17	TRBJ1-5	NA	TRBV6-6	TRBD1	TGTGCCAGCAGACCCGGACAGGGAGCGTATAGCAATCAGCCCCAGCATTTT	CASRPGQGAYSNQPQHF
16	TRBJ2-5	few	TRBV20-1	TRBD2	TGCAGTGCTAGAGAACTAGCGGGGGGATCTGGGGAGACCCAGTACTTC	CSARELAGGSGETQYF
11	TRBJ2-3	NA	TRBV29-1	NA	TGCAGCGTTGGTAGCACAGATACGCAGTATTTT	CSVGSTDTQYF
14	TRBJ1-3	many	TRBV29-1	NA	TGCAGCGGTGGGTGGGGTACCGATGGAAACACCATATATTTT	CSGGWGTDGNTIYF
15	TRBJ2-7	few	TRBV7-9	TRBD1	TGTGCCAGCAGCACTCCGGGACAGGAGAACTACGAGCAGTACTTC	CASSTPGQENYEQYF
15	TRBJ2-1	NA	TRBV9	NA	TGTGCCAGCGCCGAGGGGCCCCACGGGGACAATGAGCAGTTCTTC	CASAEGPHGDNEQFF
13	TRBJ1-1	NA	TRBV14	NA	TGTGCCAGCAGCCGGGTCCACCCCCCCGAAGCTTTCTTT	CASSRVHPPEAFF
15	TRBJ2-2	NA	TRBV19	NA	TGTGCCAGTAGTATCGGGGTTAGCGCGGCCGGGGAGCTGTTTTTT	CASSIGVSAAGELFF
12	TRBJ2-7	many	TRBV5-6	NA	TGTGCCAGCAGCCCCGGTCAGGACGAGCAGTACTTC	CASSPGQDEQYF
15	TRBJ2-3	many	TRBV12-3/TRBV12-4	NA	TGTGCCAGCAGTTTCCGGGGGCCCGGCACAGATACGCAGTATTTT	CASSFRGPGTDTQYF
12	TRBJ2-1	NA	TRBV20-1	TRBD1	TGCAGTGCTACGGGACAGCGGAATGAGCAGTTCTTC	CSATGQRNEQFF
14	TRBJ2-5	NA	TRBV7-6	TRBD1	TGTGCCAGCAGCTTAGGAGGGGGCTGGAAGACCCAGTACTTC	CASSLGGGWKTQYF
15	TRBJ2-1	NA	TRBV6-6	NA	TGTGCCAGCAGTTTATGGGCTAGTGCTGTTAATGAGCAGTTCTTC	CASSLWASAVNEQFF
13	TRBJ1-3	NA	TRBV9	NA	TGTGCCAGCAGCTTCGCGACTGGAAACACCATATATTTT	CASSFATGNTIYF
12	TRBJ1-2	few	TRBV28	NA	TGTGCCAGCAGCACAGGAACCTATGGCTACACCTTC	CASSTGTYGYTF
13	TRBJ2-3	NA	TRBV19	NA	TGTGCCAGTAGTGAACTAGCCTCAGATACGCAGTATTTT	CASSELASDTQYF
13	TRBJ1-1	few	TRBV7-3	NA	TGTGCCAGCAGCTTATCCCCCGGCAGGGAAGCTTTCTTT	CASSLSPGREAFF
13	TRBJ2-5	NA	TRBV30	NA	TGTGCCTGGAGTTCGGAGGAGCAAGAGACCCAGTACTTC	CAWSSEEQETQYF
13	TRBJ1-3	NA	TRBV2	NA	TGTGCCAGCATTGTCGGGGCTGGAAACACCATATATTTT	CASIVGAGNTIYF
11	TRBJ2-1	few	TRBV7-2	TRBD2	TGTGCCAGCACCGGACTAGCTGAGCAGTTCTTC	CASTGLAEQFF
14	TRBJ2-1	NA	TRBV5-1	TRBD2	TGCGCCAGCAGCTTCCGGCTAGCGGCCCATGAGCAGTTCTTC	CASSFRLAAHEQFF